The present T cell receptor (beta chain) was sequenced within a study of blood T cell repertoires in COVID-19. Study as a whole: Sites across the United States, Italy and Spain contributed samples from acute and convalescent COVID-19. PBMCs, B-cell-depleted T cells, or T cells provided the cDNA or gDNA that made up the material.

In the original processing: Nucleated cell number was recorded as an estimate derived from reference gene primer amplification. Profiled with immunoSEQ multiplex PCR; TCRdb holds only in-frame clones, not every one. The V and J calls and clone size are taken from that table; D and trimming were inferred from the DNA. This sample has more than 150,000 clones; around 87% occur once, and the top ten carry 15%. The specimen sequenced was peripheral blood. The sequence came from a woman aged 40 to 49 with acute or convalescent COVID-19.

CDR3 amino acids: CASSFVQGPNEKLFF. CDR3 bases: TGTGCCAGCAGCTTTGTACAGGGCCCTAATGAAAAACTGTTTTTT. V usage is TRBV7-9 and J usage is TRBJ1-4, with D tentatively TRBD1 (6 bases). Germline values: CDR1 SEHNR, CDR2 FQNEAQ (reference sequence). V shed 3 bases and J shed 3 bases, with 11 bases lying between them. The CDR3 covers 15 residues.